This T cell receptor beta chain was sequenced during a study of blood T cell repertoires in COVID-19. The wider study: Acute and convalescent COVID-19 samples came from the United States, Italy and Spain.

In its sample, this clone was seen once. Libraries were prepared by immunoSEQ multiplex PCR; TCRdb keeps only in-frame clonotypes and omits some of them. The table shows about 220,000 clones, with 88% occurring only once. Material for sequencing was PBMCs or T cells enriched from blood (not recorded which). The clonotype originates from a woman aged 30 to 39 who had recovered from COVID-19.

Here the CDR3 DNA reads TGCGCCAGCAGTCTACATACAGGGGAAGAGACCCAGTACTTC. Residues: CASSLHTGEETQYF. The V call is TRBV5-1, the J call TRBJ2-5; TRBD1 matches 7 bases. Unmatched junction bases numbered 7, after V lost 5 bases and J lost 3 bases. Germline V lookup: CDR1 SGHRS, CDR2 YFSETQ. This CDR3 comprises 14 residues.